Sequencing of this T cell receptor beta chain was carried out in a study of T-cell reconstitution after alpha-beta-depleted transplantation in children. Findings and caveats of the study: Surviving recipient T cells and thymic progenitors produced the high day-60 TCRbeta diversity seen in some patients. At the one-year point after transplant, T-cell counts and TCRbeta diversity were found to come mostly from T cells that had been newly produced. Roughly two months post-transplant, alpha-beta T cells reportedly originated from several hundred graft clones that had expanded.

This sample's TCRbeta library carried unique molecular identifier barcodes. Each CDR3 protein gets one entry after TCRdb re-called the PCR reads with MiXCR. The table lists hundreds of thousands of distinct CDR3 sequences, 8% to 11% of them singletons. This CDR3 region has 14 residues. V lost 5 bases and J lost 6, with 13 bases in between. This clonotype occurred many times. What it binds is unknown. The TCR originated in a child aged 2 to 10 with inherited bone marrow failure, due to receive a stem cell transplant. Sample: PBMCs, taken before TCRalphabeta/CD19-depleted stem cell transplant. J is TRBJ1-4 and V is TRBV12-3 or TRBV12-4; weak D call: TRBD1 (6 bases). The DNA of the CDR3 is TGTGCCAGCAGTCCGCAGGGGTTGGATGAAAAACTGTTTTTT. Its protein product is CASSPQGLDEKLFF.